This T cell receptor beta chain was recovered during a study of vaccination and CD4 T cells after COVID-19. At the level of the study: Four females and six males made up the convalescents, two of whom were Hispanic.

TCRdb passed the PCR reads through MiXCR, listing each CDR3 protein once. In the table there are approximately 20,000 distinct CDR3 sequences, 62% of which are singletons. The V gene's germline CDR1 is KGHDR and CDR2 SFDVKD. Trimming took off 1 base at V and 2 bases at J, with 4 bases between the two ends. The CDR3 runs to 13 residues. This TCR came from a human donor who had recovered from COVID-19. The V and J genes are TRBV24-1 and TRBJ1-1; the D is unclear. This specimen was CD4+ T cells from blood, taken before SARS-CoV-2 vaccination. This CDR3 is CATSDFPNTEAFF. The CDR3 DNA is TGTGCCACCAGTGATTTCCCCAACACTGAAGCTTTCTTT.